Listed below are T cell receptor beta chains from one sample, sequenced in a study of lymphopenia after photon versus proton radiotherapy. The data were produced by immunoSEQ multiplex PCR, yet TCRdb's version contains in-frame clones alone and is incomplete. This sample has 6,500 or so clones, with more than 85% found just once. Sequencing used peripheral blood, obtained from a patient treated with photon-based radiotherapy. These receptors originate from a man aged 60 to 75 with cholangiocarcinoma. CDR3s include the opening cysteine and the closing phenylalanine or tryptophan. Fields, in order: clone size, V gene, J gene, D gene, CDR3 DNA, CDR3 protein. D genes are given only for firm matches. Not every row has a clone size; where given, it reads once, few, many or a size class.

clone_size: .
v_call: TRBV6-5
j_call: TRBJ2-7
d_call: .
cdr3_nt: TGTGCCAGCAGCCAAAATTACGAGCAGTACTTC
cdr3_aa: CASSQNYEQYF

clone_size: .
v_call: TRBV28
j_call: TRBJ1-2
d_call: .
cdr3_nt: TGTGCCAGCAGTTTGGGGGGCGGATATGGCTACACCTTC
cdr3_aa: CASSLGGGYGYTF

clone_size: once
v_call: TRBV21-1
j_call: TRBJ2-1
d_call: .
cdr3_nt: TGTGCCAGCAGCAAAGCATCAATGACAGGGTCCCCTATTGAAGAGCAGTTCTTC
cdr3_aa: CASSKASMTGSPIEEQFF

clone_size: .
v_call: TRBV6-5
j_call: TRBJ1-2
d_call: .
cdr3_nt: TGTGCCAGCAGTTTAGGTATGGACAGCTCCTATGGCTACACCTTC
cdr3_aa: CASSLGMDSSYGYTF

clone_size: .
v_call: TRBV2
j_call: TRBJ1-4
d_call: .
cdr3_nt: TGTGCCAGCAGTGAAGTCGCCCGGGGTGAAAAACTGTTTTTT
cdr3_aa: CASSEVARGEKLFF

clone_size: .
v_call: TRBV6-5
j_call: TRBJ1-4
d_call: .
cdr3_nt: TGTGCCAGCAGTCCACAGTTTACTAATGAAAAATTGTTTTTT
cdr3_aa: CASSPQFTNEKLFF

clone_size: once
v_call: TRBV5-1
j_call: TRBJ2-7
d_call: .
cdr3_nt: TGCGCCAGCAGCACCGGGACGGACACCTACGAGCAGTACTTC
cdr3_aa: CASSTGTDTYEQYF

clone_size: .
v_call: TRBV6-1
j_call: TRBJ2-4
d_call: TRBD1
cdr3_nt: TGTGCCAGCAGTGACGGCCAGGGGGTAGACAAAAACATTCAGTACTTC
cdr3_aa: CASSDGQGVDKNIQYF

clone_size: .
v_call: TRBV4-1
j_call: TRBJ1-6
d_call: .
cdr3_nt: TGCGCCAGCAGCCCGGGACCGATTTCACCCCTCCACTTT
cdr3_aa: CASSPGPISPLHF

clone_size: few
v_call: TRBV5-1
j_call: TRBJ1-4
d_call: TRBD1
cdr3_nt: TGCGCCAGCAGCGTAGGAGGGGGCCAGAATGAAAAACTGTTTTTT
cdr3_aa: CASSVGGGQNEKLFF

clone_size: .
v_call: TRBV19
j_call: TRBJ2-5
d_call: .
cdr3_nt: TGTGCCAGTAGTATATCTGGGGGCGAGACCCAGTACTTC
cdr3_aa: CASSISGGETQYF

clone_size: .
v_call: TRBV6-5
j_call: TRBJ1-1
d_call: TRBD1
cdr3_nt: TGTGCCAGCAGTTATGACAACAGGGGACTGGCTGAAGCTTTCTTT
cdr3_aa: CASSYDNRGLAEAFF

clone_size: .
v_call: TRBV28
j_call: TRBJ2-5
d_call: .
cdr3_nt: TGTGCCAGCAGCTTGTACCAAGAGACCCAGTACTTC
cdr3_aa: CASSLYQETQYF

clone_size: .
v_call: TRBV2
j_call: TRBJ2-2
d_call: .
cdr3_nt: TGTGCCAGCTCATCGGACCATACCGGGGAGCTGTTTTTT
cdr3_aa: CASSSDHTGELFF

clone_size: .
v_call: TRBV29-1
j_call: TRBJ2-1
d_call: TRBD2
cdr3_nt: TGCAGCGTTGAGTTAGCGGGAAATGAGCAGTTCTTC
cdr3_aa: CSVELAGNEQFF

clone_size: .
v_call: TRBV11-2
j_call: TRBJ2-3
d_call: TRBD2
cdr3_nt: TGTGCCAGCAGCCCTCTAGCGGGGGGAAACACAGATACGCAGTATTTT
cdr3_aa: CASSPLAGGNTDTQYF

clone_size: few
v_call: TRBV6-1
j_call: TRBJ1-5
d_call: TRBD1
cdr3_nt: TGTGCCAGCAGTGGGCAGGGGGGAGGCAATCAGCCCCAGCATTTT
cdr3_aa: CASSGQGGGNQPQHF

clone_size: .
v_call: TRBV7-3
j_call: TRBJ2-1
d_call: TRBD2
cdr3_nt: TGTGCCAGTTCGGGGGGACCAGGCAATGAGCAGTTCTTC
cdr3_aa: CASSGGPGNEQFF

clone_size: .
v_call: TRBV21-1
j_call: TRBJ1-5
d_call: .
cdr3_nt: TGTGCCAGCAGGAAGGTAAAGACCCCAAGGACAGGGGGAATGAATCAGCCCCAGCATTTT
cdr3_aa: CASRKVKTPRTGGMNQPQHF

clone_size: .
v_call: TRBV19
j_call: TRBJ1-4
d_call: TRBD1
cdr3_nt: TGTGCCAGTAGTATAGATCCGGGACAGGCTAATGAAAAACTGTTTTTT
cdr3_aa: CASSIDPGQANEKLFF

clone_size: once
v_call: TRBV6-5
j_call: TRBJ1-1
d_call: .
cdr3_nt: TGTGCCAGCAGTTACGACGGCCGGCGAGGGAACACTGAAGCTTTCTTT
cdr3_aa: CASSYDGRRGNTEAFF

clone_size: .
v_call: TRBV2
j_call: TRBJ1-5
d_call: .
cdr3_nt: TGTGCCAGCAGTGGGGCAGGATATAGCAATCAGCCCCAGCATTTT
cdr3_aa: CASSGAGYSNQPQHF

clone_size: .
v_call: TRBV28
j_call: TRBJ2-7
d_call: .
cdr3_nt: TGTGCCAGCAGTTTTGGGGATTACTACGAGCAGTACTTC
cdr3_aa: CASSFGDYYEQYF

clone_size: .
v_call: TRBV4-1
j_call: TRBJ2-7
d_call: .
cdr3_nt: TGCGCCAGCAGCCAAGAGGTGTTGGGATCAGGGACGGCTAACTACGAGCAGTACTTC
cdr3_aa: CASSQEVLGSGTANYEQYF

clone_size: .
v_call: TRBV7-9
j_call: TRBJ1-2
d_call: .
cdr3_nt: TGTGCCATTACGGGGGGCGATGGCTACACCTTC
cdr3_aa: CAITGGDGYTF

clone_size: .
v_call: TRBV28
j_call: TRBJ2-7
d_call: .
cdr3_nt: TGTGCCAGCAGTTTAGGGTGGGGTACCACCTACGAGCAGTACTTC
cdr3_aa: CASSLGWGTTYEQYF

clone_size: .
v_call: TRBV7-6
j_call: TRBJ2-2
d_call: TRBD2
cdr3_nt: TGTGCCAGCAGCCTACATCAGGCGGGAGTACCCGGGGAGCTGTTTTTT
cdr3_aa: CASSLHQAGVPGELFF

clone_size: .
v_call: TRBV13
j_call: TRBJ2-1
d_call: TRBD2
cdr3_nt: TGTGCCAGCAGCCCAAGGACTAGCGGGGGGGCAACCAATGAGCAGTTCTTC
cdr3_aa: CASSPRTSGGATNEQFF

clone_size: .
v_call: TRBV5-6
j_call: TRBJ2-4
d_call: .
cdr3_nt: TGTGCCAGCAGCTCGGGCGGGGGCGCTGGCATTCAGTACTTC
cdr3_aa: CASSSGGGAGIQYF

clone_size: .
v_call: TRBV18
j_call: TRBJ2-7
d_call: .
cdr3_nt: TGTGCCAGCTCCTCGGACCTCACGGGTTTCTACGAGCAGTACTTC
cdr3_aa: CASSSDLTGFYEQYF

clone_size: .
v_call: TRBV7-9
j_call: TRBJ1-2
d_call: .
cdr3_nt: TGTGCCAGCAGCCCGACGACGGGCTATGGCTACACCTTC
cdr3_aa: CASSPTTGYGYTF

clone_size: few
v_call: TRBV29-1
j_call: TRBJ2-1
d_call: TRBD2
cdr3_nt: TGCAGCGTTGAAGATGGCGGGAGGTCGACGGGGTACAATGAGCAGTTCTTC
cdr3_aa: CSVEDGGRSTGYNEQFF

clone_size: .
v_call: TRBV7-2
j_call: TRBJ2-7
d_call: TRBD2
cdr3_nt: TGTGCCAGCAGCTTAGACCTTCTAGCGGGAGGGAGACCCTACGAGCAGTACTTC
cdr3_aa: CASSLDLLAGGRPYEQYF

clone_size: .
v_call: TRBV5-1
j_call: TRBJ2-2
d_call: .
cdr3_nt: TGCGCCAGCAGCTTGTCGAGTGACTCTCAGTCCGGGGAGCTGTTTTTT
cdr3_aa: CASSLSSDSQSGELFF

clone_size: few
v_call: TRBV27
j_call: TRBJ2-1
d_call: .
cdr3_nt: TGTGCCAGCAATGAGGGGGGCTCCTACAATGAGCAGTTCTTC
cdr3_aa: CASNEGGSYNEQFF